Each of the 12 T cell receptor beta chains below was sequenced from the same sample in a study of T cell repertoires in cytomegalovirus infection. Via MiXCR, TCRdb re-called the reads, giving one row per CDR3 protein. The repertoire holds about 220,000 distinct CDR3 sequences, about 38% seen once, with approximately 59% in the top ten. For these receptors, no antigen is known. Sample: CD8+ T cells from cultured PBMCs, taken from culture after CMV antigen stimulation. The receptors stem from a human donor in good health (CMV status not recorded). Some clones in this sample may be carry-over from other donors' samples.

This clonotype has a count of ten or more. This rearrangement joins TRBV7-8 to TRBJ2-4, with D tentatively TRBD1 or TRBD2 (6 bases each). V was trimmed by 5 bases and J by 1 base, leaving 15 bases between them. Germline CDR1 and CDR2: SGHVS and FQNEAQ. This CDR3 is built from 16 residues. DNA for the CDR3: TGTGCCAGCAGCCTCCCGGAAGGGGGGGCCAAAAACATTCAGTACTTC. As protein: CASSLPEGGAKNIQYF.

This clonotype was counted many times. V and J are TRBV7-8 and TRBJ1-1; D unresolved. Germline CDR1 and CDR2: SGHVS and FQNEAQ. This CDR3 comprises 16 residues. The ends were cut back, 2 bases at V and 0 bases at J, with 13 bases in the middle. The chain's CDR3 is CASSLRHPPLNTEAFF. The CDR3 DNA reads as TGTGCCAGCAGCTTAAGGCACCCACCCCTGAACACTGAAGCTTTCTTT. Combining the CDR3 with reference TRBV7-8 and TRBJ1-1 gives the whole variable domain GAGVSQSPRYKVAKRGQDVALRCDPISGHVSLFWYQQALGQGPEFLTYFQNEAQLDKSGLPSDRFFAERPEGSVSTLKIQRTQQEDSAVYLCASSLRHPPLNTEAFFGQGTRLTVV.

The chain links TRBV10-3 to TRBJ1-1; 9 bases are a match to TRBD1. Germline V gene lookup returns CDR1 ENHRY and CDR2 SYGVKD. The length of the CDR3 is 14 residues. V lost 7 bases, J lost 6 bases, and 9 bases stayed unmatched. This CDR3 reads CAITADRGSSEAFF. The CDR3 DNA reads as TGTGCCATCACCGCAGACAGGGGGTCGTCTGAAGCTTTCTTT.

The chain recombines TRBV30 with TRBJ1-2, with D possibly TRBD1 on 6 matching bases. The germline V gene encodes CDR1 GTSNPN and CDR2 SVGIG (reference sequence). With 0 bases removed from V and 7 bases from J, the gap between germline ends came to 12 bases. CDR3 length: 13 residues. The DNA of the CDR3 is TGTGCCTGGAGTGTCGGGCAGGGGTCTGGCTACACCTTC. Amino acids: CAWSVGQGSGYTF.

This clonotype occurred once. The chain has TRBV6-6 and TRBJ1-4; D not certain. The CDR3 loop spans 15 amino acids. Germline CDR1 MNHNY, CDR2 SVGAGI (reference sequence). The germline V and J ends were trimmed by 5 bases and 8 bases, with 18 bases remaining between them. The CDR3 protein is CASSGYKHIGEKLFF. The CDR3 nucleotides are TGTGCCAGCAGTGGATACAAGCACATTGGGGAAAAACTGTTTTTT.

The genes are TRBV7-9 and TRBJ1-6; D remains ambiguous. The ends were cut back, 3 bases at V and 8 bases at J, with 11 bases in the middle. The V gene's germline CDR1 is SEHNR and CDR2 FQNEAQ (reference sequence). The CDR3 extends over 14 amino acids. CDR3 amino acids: CASSLAGKDSPLHF. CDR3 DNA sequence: TGTGCCAGCAGCTTGGCAGGCAAAGATTCACCCCTCCACTTT.

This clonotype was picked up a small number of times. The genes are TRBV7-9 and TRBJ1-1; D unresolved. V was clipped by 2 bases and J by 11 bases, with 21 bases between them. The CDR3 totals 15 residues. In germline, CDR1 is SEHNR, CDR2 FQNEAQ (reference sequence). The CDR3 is CASSLIEHGGLVAFF. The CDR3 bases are TGTGCCAGCAGCTTAATCGAGCACGGAGGTCTGGTGGCTTTCTTT.

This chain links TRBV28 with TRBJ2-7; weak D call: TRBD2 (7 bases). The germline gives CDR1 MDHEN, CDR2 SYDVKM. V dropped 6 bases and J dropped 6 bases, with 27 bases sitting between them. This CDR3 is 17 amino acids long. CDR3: CASRSPVFAWGGPEQYF. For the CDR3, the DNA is TGTGCCAGCAGATCCCCGGTATTTGCTTGGGGGGGGCCCGAGCAGTACTTC.

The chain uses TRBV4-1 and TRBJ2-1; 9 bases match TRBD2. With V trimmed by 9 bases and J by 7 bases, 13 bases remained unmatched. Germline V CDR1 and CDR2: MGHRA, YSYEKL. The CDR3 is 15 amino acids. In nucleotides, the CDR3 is TGCGCCAGAAGGACTAGCGTTGCCTTTGGGAATGAGCAGTTCTTC. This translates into CARRTSVAFGNEQFF.

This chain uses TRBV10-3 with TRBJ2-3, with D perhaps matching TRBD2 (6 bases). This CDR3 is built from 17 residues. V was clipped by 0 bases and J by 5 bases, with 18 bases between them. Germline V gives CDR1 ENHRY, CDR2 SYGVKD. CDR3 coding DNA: TGTGCCATCAGTGAGTCGAAGGAGCGGCCTAGCGAAGATACGCAGTATTTT. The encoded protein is CAISESKERPSEDTQYF.

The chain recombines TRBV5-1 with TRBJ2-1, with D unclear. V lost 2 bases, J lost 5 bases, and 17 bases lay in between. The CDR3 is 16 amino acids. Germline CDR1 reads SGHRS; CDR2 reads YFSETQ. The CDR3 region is CASSFQTHLYNNEQFF. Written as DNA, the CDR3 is TGCGCCAGCAGCTTCCAAACCCATCTATACAACAATGAGCAGTTCTTC.

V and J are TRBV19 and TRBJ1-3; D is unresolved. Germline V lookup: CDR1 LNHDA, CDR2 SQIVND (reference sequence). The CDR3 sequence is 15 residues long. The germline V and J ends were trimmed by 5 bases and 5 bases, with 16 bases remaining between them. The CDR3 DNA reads TGTGCCAGTAGTGACGGTCGATTTTCTAGAAACACCATATATTTT. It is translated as CASSDGRFSRNTIYF.